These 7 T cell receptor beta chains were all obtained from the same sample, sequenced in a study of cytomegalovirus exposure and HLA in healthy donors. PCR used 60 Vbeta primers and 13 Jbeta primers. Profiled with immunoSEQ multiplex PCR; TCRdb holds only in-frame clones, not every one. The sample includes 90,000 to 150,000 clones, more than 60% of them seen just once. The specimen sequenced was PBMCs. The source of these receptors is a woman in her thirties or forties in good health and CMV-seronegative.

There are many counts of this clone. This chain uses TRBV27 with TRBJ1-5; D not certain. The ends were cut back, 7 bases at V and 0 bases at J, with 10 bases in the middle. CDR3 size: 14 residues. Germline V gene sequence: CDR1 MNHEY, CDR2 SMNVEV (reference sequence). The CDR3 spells CASNPRDSNQPQHF. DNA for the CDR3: TGTGCCAGCAACCCGAGGGATAGCAATCAGCCCCAGCATTTT.

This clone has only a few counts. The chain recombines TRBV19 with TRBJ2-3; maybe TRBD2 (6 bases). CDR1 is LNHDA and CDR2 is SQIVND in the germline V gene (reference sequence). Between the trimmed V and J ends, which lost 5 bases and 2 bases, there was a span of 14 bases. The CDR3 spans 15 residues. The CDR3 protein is CASSWAGTNTDTQYF. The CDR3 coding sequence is TGTGCCAGTAGTTGGGCGGGAACCAACACAGATACGCAGTATTTT.

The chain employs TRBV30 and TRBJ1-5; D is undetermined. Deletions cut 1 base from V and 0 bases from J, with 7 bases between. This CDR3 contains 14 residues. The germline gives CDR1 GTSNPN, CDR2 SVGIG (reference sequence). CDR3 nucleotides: TGTGCCTGGAGTGCGGGGAATAGCAATCAGCCCCAGCATTTT. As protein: CAWSAGNSNQPQHF.

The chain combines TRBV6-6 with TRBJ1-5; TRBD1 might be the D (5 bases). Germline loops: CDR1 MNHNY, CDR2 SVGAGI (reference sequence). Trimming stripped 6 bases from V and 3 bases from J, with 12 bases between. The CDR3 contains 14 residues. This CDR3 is CASSQGGVNQPQHF. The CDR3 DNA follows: TGTGCCAGCAGCCAGGGTGGGGTCAATCAGCCCCAGCATTTT.

CDR3 protein: CASSSLAGVWEQYF. In nucleotides, the CDR3 is TGTGCCAGCAGCTCCCTAGCGGGAGTATGGGAGCAGTACTTC. The V gene is TRBV7-2, the J gene TRBJ2-7; 10 bases agree with TRBD2. The V segment lost 4 bases and the J segment 7 bases; nucleotides outside the gene matches: 7. The CDR3 runs to 14 residues. Germline V CDR1 and CDR2: SGHTA, FQGNSA.

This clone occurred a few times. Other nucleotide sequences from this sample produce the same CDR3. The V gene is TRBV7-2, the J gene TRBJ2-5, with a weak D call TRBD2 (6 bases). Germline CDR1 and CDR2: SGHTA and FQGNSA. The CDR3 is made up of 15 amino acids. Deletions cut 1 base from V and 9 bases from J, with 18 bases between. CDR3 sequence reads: CASSLVGGPYEAQYF. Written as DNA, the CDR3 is TGTGCCAGCAGCTTAGTGGGAGGACCCTACGAGGCCCAGTACTTC. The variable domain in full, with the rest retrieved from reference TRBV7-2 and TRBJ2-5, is GAGVSQSPSNKVTEKGKDVELRCDPISGHTALYWYRQSLGQGLEFLIYFQGNSAPDKSGLPSDRFSAERTGGSVSTLTIQRTQQEDSAVYLCASSLVGGPYEAQYFGPGTRLLVL.

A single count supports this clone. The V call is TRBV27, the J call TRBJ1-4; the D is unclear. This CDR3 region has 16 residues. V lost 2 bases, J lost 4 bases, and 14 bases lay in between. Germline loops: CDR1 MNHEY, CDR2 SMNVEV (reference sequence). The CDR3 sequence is CASSLNAEVFNEKLFF. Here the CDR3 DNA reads TGTGCCAGCAGTTTAAATGCCGAGGTCTTTAATGAAAAACTGTTTTTT.